This T cell receptor beta chain stems from a study of T cells in tuberculosis. Across the study: IGRA-negative adolescents, IGRA-positive adolescents with latent tuberculosis and adults with active tuberculosis formed this South African cohort. Study outcomes and limitations: GMM-specific TCRs were nearer to active tuberculosis alpha repertoires, suggesting expansion. The TCR-beta difference was not significant; alpha differences partly reflected length.

Positive smear microscopy and/or M. tuberculosis culture confirmed active disease. Comments on this clone: The antigen is not known.

Sequencing was performed with immunoSEQ multiplex PCR; in TCRdb, only in-frame clones are kept and a portion is missing. The sample shows some 10,000 clones, around 94% of them seen only once. This receptor was identified in an adult with tuberculosis. Material: PBMCs.

The CDR3 sequence: CASSLRQGALEQYF. The CDR3 DNA sequence: TGCGCCAGCAGCCTCAGACAGGGGGCGCTTGAGCAGTACTTC. The chain uses TRBV4-1 and TRBJ2-7, with 10 nucleotides matching TRBD1. Germline CDR1 MGHRA, CDR2 YSYEKL. The CDR3 runs to 14 residues. Trimming took 4 bases from V and 7 from J; bases not matched to a gene: 7.